A single TCR beta chain is shown here with its context. The data stem from a study of blood T cell repertoires in COVID-19. The wider study: Sites in the United States, Italy and Spain provided acute and convalescent COVID-19 samples. Sample material is recorded as cDNA or gDNA derived from T cells, B-cell-depleted T cells, or PBMCs.

Authors' methods: The authors estimated nucleated cell counts from reference gene primer amplification. The table came from immunoSEQ multiplex PCR; TCRdb's copy has only in-frame clones and leaves some out. Clonal size and the V and J genes are those of that table, whereas D and trimming came from the DNA. The data contain 140,000 to 150,000 clones, approximately 80% of them singletons. Germline V gives CDR1 SGHAT, CDR2 FQNNGV. V lost 1 base and J 13 bases, leaving 22 bases between the germline ends. The CDR3 length is 15 residues. The sample consisted of peripheral blood. This rearrangement joins TRBV11-2 to TRBJ1-2, with D possibly being TRBD1 (6 bases). The TCR was taken from a man in his 70s who had recovered from COVID-19. The CDR3 here is CASSLGSVNREPPTF. CDR3 sequence (DNA): TGTGCCAGCAGCTTAGGATCCGTTAACAGGGAACCCCCCACCTTC.